A selection of T cell receptor beta chains follows, all from one sample in a study of blood T cells in healthy people across ages. MiXCR was run by TCRdb on the 5' RACE reads, yielding one entry per CDR3 protein. The sample yields fewer than 700,000 distinct CDR3 sequences, around two fifths seen once. Specimen: blood. The receptors derive from a man older than 75 in good health. Each CDR3 is given with its conserved first and last residue. D genes are given only for firm matches. Not every row has a clone size; where given, it reads once, few, many or a size class.

CDR3 length,D gene,J gene,clone size,V gene,CDR3 protein,CDR3 DNA
15,TRBD1,TRBJ1-1,few,TRBV6-2/TRBV6-3,CASSQAGTGTTEAFF,TGTGCCAGCAGTCAAGCCGGGACAGGGACCACTGAAGCTTTCTTT
16,-,TRBJ2-3,-,TRBV9,CASSVGAGGSTDTQYF,TGTGCCAGCAGCGTAGGGGCCGGTGGAAGCACAGATACGCAGTATTTT
13,TRBD1,TRBJ1-2,-,TRBV6-2/TRBV6-3,CASSERTGRGYTF,TGTGCCAGCAGCGAGAGGACAGGTAGGGGCTACACCTTC
21,TRBD2,TRBJ2-1,few,TRBV20-1,CSARDKSGTSGIRRSYNEQFF,TGCAGTGCTAGAGATAAATCCGGGACTAGCGGGATTCGTAGGTCCTACAATGAGCAGTTCTTC
14,-,TRBJ2-7,few,TRBV6-5,CASSPTRQTWEQYF,TGTGCCAGCAGTCCAACTAGACAGACTTGGGAGCAGTACTTC
13,TRBD1,TRBJ1-2,-,TRBV29-1,CSGGRQGASGYTF,TGCAGCGGGGGGCGACAGGGGGCATCAGGCTACACCTTC
15,TRBD1,TRBJ2-5,-,TRBV9,CASSTPPGTGGYRYF,TGTGCCAGCAGCACGCCACCCGGGACAGGGGGCTACAGGTACTTC
11,-,TRBJ1-2,-,TRBV6-2/TRBV6-3,CASSKPDGYTF,TGTGCCAGCAGTAAGCCAGATGGCTACACCTTC
15,-,TRBJ2-4,many,TRBV6-2/TRBV6-3,CASSSEGAQKNIQYF,TGTGCCAGCAGTTCCGAGGGCGCACAAAAAAACATTCAGTACTTC
16,TRBD2,TRBJ2-1,-,TRBV5-1,CASSPPGREGLNEQFF,TGCGCCAGCAGCCCCCCAGGGCGGGAGGGCCTCAATGAGCAGTTCTTC
14,-,TRBJ2-3,-,TRBV6-2/TRBV6-3,CASTGAGHTDTQYF,TGTGCCAGCACTGGGGCAGGGCACACAGATACGCAGTATTTT
13,TRBD1,TRBJ2-7,many,TRBV7-3,CASSLTGSNEQYF,TGTGCCAGCAGCTTGACAGGGAGTAACGAGCAGTACTTC
15,-,TRBJ1-5,once,TRBV9,CASSVGGSSNRPQHF,TGTGCCAGCAGCGTAGGAGGCAGTAGCAATCGGCCCCAGCATTTT
15,TRBD1,TRBJ1-4,-,TRBV6-2/TRBV6-3,CASSSTGTANEKLFF,TGTGCCAGCAGTTCGACCGGGACAGCTAATGAAAAACTGTTTTTT
15,TRBD1,TRBJ2-1,-,TRBV5-1,CASSPSGQFYNEQFF,TGCGCCAGCAGCCCATCGGGACAGTTTTACAATGAGCAGTTCTTC
13,-,TRBJ2-5,-,TRBV5-6,CASSSWTQETQYF,TGTGCCAGCAGCTCTTGGACCCAAGAGACCCAGTACTTC
14,-,TRBJ2-5,-,TRBV7-9,CASSEPRGQETQYF,TGTGCCAGCAGCGAACCCAGGGGACAAGAGACCCAGTACTTC
15,TRBD1,TRBJ2-7,-,TRBV29-1,CSVDGGTGDNYEQYF,TGCAGCGTTGATGGCGGGACAGGGGATAACTACGAGCAGTACTTC
14,-,TRBJ2-1,-,TRBV3-1,CASSRATRNNEQFF,TGTGCCAGCAGCCGGGCGACTAGGAACAATGAGCAGTTCTTC
15,-,TRBJ1-5,-,TRBV7-2,CASSLGGSLGQPQHF,TGTGCCAGCAGCTTAGGTGGGTCCCTCGGTCAGCCCCAGCATTTT
11,-,TRBJ2-7,many,TRBV6-2/TRBV6-3,CASRDNYEQYF,TGTGCCAGCAGAGACAACTACGAGCAGTACTTC
16,TRBD2,TRBJ2-5,-,TRBV2,CASSDGGGGVQETQYF,TGTGCCAGCAGTGACGGGGGCGGGGGGGTCCAAGAGACCCAGTACTTC
14,-,TRBJ2-3,few,TRBV5-1,CASRIVSSTDTQYF,TGCGCCAGCAGAATTGTATCTAGCACAGATACGCAGTATTTT
14,-,TRBJ1-2,few,TRBV11-2,CASSLDRQGYGYTF,TGTGCCAGCAGCTTAGATCGTCAGGGCTATGGCTACACCTTC
13,TRBD2,TRBJ2-1,many,TRBV4-3,CASRLAVPPEQFF,TGCGCCAGCCGACTAGCGGTTCCACCTGAGCAGTTCTTC
13,-,TRBJ2-1,few,TRBV11-2,CASSLDTRRGQFF,TGTGCCAGCAGCTTAGATACACGCCGCGGGCAGTTCTTC
16,TRBD2,TRBJ2-1,-,TRBV7-9,CASSTTSGGAEIEQFF,TGTGCCAGCAGCACGACTAGCGGGGGGGCAGAAATTGAGCAGTTCTTC